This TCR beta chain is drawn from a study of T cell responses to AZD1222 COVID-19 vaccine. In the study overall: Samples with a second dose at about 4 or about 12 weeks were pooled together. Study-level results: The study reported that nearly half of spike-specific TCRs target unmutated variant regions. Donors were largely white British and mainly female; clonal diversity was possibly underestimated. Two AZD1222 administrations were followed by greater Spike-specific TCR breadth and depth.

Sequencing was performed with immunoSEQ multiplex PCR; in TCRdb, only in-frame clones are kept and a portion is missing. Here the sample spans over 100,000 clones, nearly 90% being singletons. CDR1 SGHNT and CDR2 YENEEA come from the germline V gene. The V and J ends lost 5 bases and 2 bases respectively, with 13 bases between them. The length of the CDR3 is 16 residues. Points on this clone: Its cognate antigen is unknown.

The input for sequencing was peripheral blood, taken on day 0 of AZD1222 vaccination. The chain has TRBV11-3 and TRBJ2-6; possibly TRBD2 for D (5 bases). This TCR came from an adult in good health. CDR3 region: CASSAAGRTGANVLTF. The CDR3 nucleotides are TGTGCCAGCAGCGCTGCGGGTAGGACTGGGGCCAACGTCCTGACTTTC.